These 32 T cell receptor beta chains were all obtained from the same sample, sequenced in a study of cytomegalovirus exposure and HLA in healthy donors. 60 Vbeta and 13 Jbeta primers were used in PCR. Produced via immunoSEQ multiplex PCR; TCRdb's table is partial and in-frame only. The sample holds some 170,000 clones, 8.5% to 10% seen once. Sequencing used PBMCs. The receptors were sampled from a woman in her thirties in good health and CMV-seropositive.

The rearrangement links TRBV11-2 to TRBJ2-4; 7 positions agree with TRBD1. Trimming cost V 1 base and J 7 bases; bases outside gene matches: 4. The CDR3 totals 14 residues. Per the germline V gene, CDR1 is SGHAT and CDR2 is FQNNGV. The CDR3 is CASSLGLTGNIQYF. CDR3 nucleotides: TGTGCCAGCAGCTTAGGGTTGACAGGGAACATTCAGTACTTC.

This chain uses TRBV7-6 with TRBJ2-2; a possible D gene is TRBD2 (6 bases). The germline V gene has CDR1 SGHVS and CDR2 FNYEAQ. This CDR3 has 15 residues. Trimming shortened V by 0 bases and J by 6 bases, and 11 bases separated the two germline ends. CDR3 nucleotide sequence: TGTGCCAGCAGCTTAGCGAGTTGGGGGGCCGGGGAGCTGTTTTTT. It codes for CASSLASWGAGELFF.

The chain links TRBV2 to TRBJ2-2; D ambiguous. The CDR3 is made up of 11 amino acids. CDR1 SNHLY and CDR2 FYNNEI come from the germline V gene. Trimming cost V 6 bases and J 7 bases, with 6 bases left between them. The CDR3 DNA reads TGTGCCAGCAGCGCCTACGGGGAGCTGTTTTTT. Its protein product is CASSAYGELFF.

A few counts support this clone. This rearrangement joins TRBV6-5 to TRBJ2-1; D not certain. The length of the CDR3 is 13 residues. Germline V gene lookup returns CDR1 MNHEY and CDR2 SVGAGI. The germline V and J ends were trimmed by 7 bases and 0 bases, with 7 bases remaining between them. The CDR3 nucleotides are TGTGCCAGCACCCACGGCTCCTACAATGAGCAGTTCTTC. Translation: CASTHGSYNEQFF.

This rearrangement joins TRBV30 to TRBJ2-5, with a possible D match to TRBD2 (6 bases). This CDR3 comprises 13 residues. Germline CDR1 reads GTSNPN; CDR2 reads SVGIG (reference sequence). Trimming took 2 bases from V and 2 from J, leaving 9 bases between them. CDR3 sequence reads: CAWSRDFQETQYF. The CDR3, as DNA: TGTGCCTGGAGTCGGGACTTTCAAGAGACCCAGTACTTC.

This clone was seen at least ten times. The chain joins TRBV6-6 to TRBJ1-1, with 8 bases aligning to TRBD1. CDR3 length equals 15 residues. In germline, CDR1 is MNHNY, CDR2 SVGAGI (reference sequence). V dropped 8 bases and J dropped 1; count of bases not matched to a gene: 9. CDR3 in amino acids: CASRKTGTGNTEAFF. DNA for the CDR3: TGTGCCAGCCGCAAAACCGGGACAGGGAACACTGAAGCTTTCTTT.

This clone was detected only a few times. The CDR3 DNA reads as TGTGCCAGCTCACCAGTTCTGGACAGGAACACTGAAGCTTTCTTT. As protein: CASSPVLDRNTEAFF. The gene calls are TRBV18 and TRBJ1-1; D possibly corresponds to TRBD1 (6 bases). This CDR3 comprises 15 residues. Per the germline V gene, CDR1 is KGHSH and CDR2 is LQKENI. Between the trimmed V and J ends, which lost 2 bases and 1 base, there was a span of 11 bases.

The chain links TRBV5-1 to TRBJ1-4; no clear D gene. Trimming took off 0 bases at V and 3 bases at J, with 12 bases between the two ends. Looked up from germline, CDR1 is SGHRS and CDR2 is YFSETQ. This CDR3 spans 16 amino acids. This chain's CDR3 is CASSLAGAIPNEKLFF. CDR3 nucleotides: TGCGCCAGCAGCTTGGCCGGAGCGATACCTAATGAAAAACTGTTTTTT. Drawing the rest from reference TRBV5-1 and TRBJ1-4, the complete variable domain is KAGVTQTPRYLIKTRGQQVTLSCSPISGHRSVSWYQQTPGQGLQFLFEYFSETQRNKGNFPGRFSGRQFSNSRSEMNVSTLELGDSALYLCASSLAGAIPNEKLFFGSGTQLSVL.

V and J are TRBV5-4 and TRBJ2-7; D might be TRBD1 (6 bases). CDR3 size: 13 residues. CDR1 and CDR2 (germline): SGHNT, YYREEE (reference sequence). Trimming stripped 6 bases from V and 0 bases from J, with 10 bases between. The CDR3 region is CASTPDSSYEQYF. The CDR3 DNA is TGTGCCAGCACCCCGGACAGCTCCTACGAGCAGTACTTC.

In its sample, this clone was seen a few times. The CDR3 bases are TGTGCCAGCAGCAAGACAGGGTTAGGCATGAACACTGAAGCTTTCTTT. Residues: CASSKTGLGMNTEAFF. The chain employs TRBV7-2 and TRBJ1-1, with 7 bases matching TRBD1. The CDR3 spans 16 residues. Losses at the gene ends were 5 bases for V and 0 bases for J; bases not matched to a gene: 9. Per the germline V gene, CDR1 is SGHTA and CDR2 is FQGNSA.

This chain joins TRBV7-3 and TRBJ1-2; 9 bases agree with TRBD1. CDR1 is SGHTA and CDR2 is FQGTGA in the germline V gene. V was pared by 3 bases and J by 3 bases, with 8 bases of the junction left unmatched. CDR3 length: 16 residues. The CDR3 region has the DNA TGTGCCAGCAGCTTCGACCCCGGGACAGGGTACTATGGCTACACCTTC. Its translation: CASSFDPGTGYYGYTF.

The chain is built from TRBV18 and TRBJ2-7; 7 nucleotides line up with TRBD1. V was clipped by 6 bases and J by 3 bases; unmatched bases: 5. Germline assignment: CDR1 KGHSH and CDR2 LQKENI. CDR3 length equals 13 residues. Written as DNA, the CDR3 is TGTGCCAGCTCCCGGGACAGAGACTACGAGCAGTACTTC. Protein product: CASSRDRDYEQYF.

This rearrangement joins TRBV11-2 to TRBJ1-1; a weak D match, TRBD1 (6 bases). Germline V lookup: CDR1 SGHAT, CDR2 FQNNGV. Trimming stripped 5 bases from V and 4 bases from J, with 14 bases between. This CDR3 is 14 amino acids long. The CDR3 reads CASSPGVRRTEAFF. The CDR3 region has the DNA TGTGCCAGCAGCCCAGGGGTCCGGCGCACTGAAGCTTTCTTT.

The genes are TRBV30 and TRBJ2-1, with 11 bases matching TRBD2. V shed 3 bases, J shed 4 bases, and the junction held 14 bases outside the gene matches. CDR3 length: 18 residues. Germline V gene sequence: CDR1 GTSNPN, CDR2 SVGIG (reference sequence). CDR3 nucleotide sequence: TGTGCCTGGAGAGTCGTGGGATTACTAGCGGGAGCTTACAATGAGCAGTTCTTC. Translating it yields CAWRVVGLLAGAYNEQFF.

V is TRBV5-1 and J is TRBJ1-1, with D perhaps matching TRBD1 (5 bases). The CDR3 sequence is 14 residues long. CDR1 and CDR2 from the germline V gene are SGHRS and YFSETQ. With 4 bases removed from V and 6 bases from J, the gap between germline ends came to 16 bases. Here the CDR3 DNA reads TGCGCCAGCAGCCGGACGGGGGAAACGCCTGAAGCTTTCTTT. Residues: CASSRTGETPEAFF.

V is TRBV7-2 and J is TRBJ2-3; 7 nucleotides match TRBD2. The CDR3 loop spans 15 amino acids. Germline V gene data show CDR1 as SGHTA and CDR2 as FQGNSA. J gave up 5 bases and V 5 bases, and 10 bases lay outside the gene matches. In nucleotides, the CDR3 is TGTGCCAGCAGCCCAATAGGACTAGGCGGAGATACGCAGTATTTT. Its protein is CASSPIGLGGDTQYF.

This clone was seen more than once but under ten times. The chain couples TRBV11-1 to TRBJ1-2; D gene unclear. Per germline, CDR1 SGHAT and CDR2 FQDESV (reference sequence). The V end lost 2 bases, the J end lost 7 bases, and 14 bases lay between the germline ends. CDR3 length: 14 amino acids. The CDR3 DNA reads as TGTGCCAGCAGCTTAAGCGTGATGGCCGGTGGCTACACCTTC. Its protein is CASSLSVMAGGYTF.

Comment on this clone: Other nucleotide sequences in the sample specify the same CDR3. The genes are TRBV4-1 and TRBJ2-2; TRBD2 might be the D (6 bases). The CDR3 consists of 15 residues. V shed 4 bases and J shed 4 bases, with 13 bases lying between them. The germline CDR1 and CDR2 sequences are MGHRA and YSYEKL. The CDR3 nucleotides read TGCGCCAGCAGCCTCACGGGGGTGTTCACCGGGGAGCTGTTTTTT. Its protein product is CASSLTGVFTGELFF.

This clone was seen only a few times. The chain uses TRBV5-8 and TRBJ2-1; 7 bases map to TRBD2. CDR1 SGHTS and CDR2 YDEGEE come from the germline V gene. The J segment lost 6 bases and the V segment lost 1 base, leaving 7 bases of the junction unmatched. There are 15 residues in the CDR3. The CDR3 sequence is CASSLYVASGNEQFF. CDR3 sequence (DNA): TGTGCCAGCAGCTTGTACGTCGCTAGCGGCAATGAGCAGTTCTTC.

This rearrangement joins TRBV7-9 to TRBJ2-3; 13 bases agree with TRBD2. Germline CDR1 is SEHNR and CDR2 is FQNEAQ (reference sequence). The CDR3 is 17 amino acids. After removal of 3 bases from V and 2 bases from J, the junction contained 5 bases not matched to a gene. CDR3: CASSFGLAGAPTDTQYF. In nucleotides, the CDR3 is TGTGCCAGCAGCTTTGGACTAGCGGGAGCCCCCACAGATACGCAGTATTTT.

The CDR3: CAWSSGDYGYTF. The CDR3 DNA is TGTGCCTGGAGTTCAGGGGACTATGGCTACACCTTC. The rearrangement joins TRBV30 to TRBJ1-2, with a tentative D call TRBD1 (6 bases). This CDR3 comprises 12 residues. V gave up 2 bases and J gave up 3 bases, with 7 bases separating them. CDR1 and CDR2 (germline): GTSNPN, SVGIG (reference sequence). Complete variable domain (other parts from reference TRBV30 and TRBJ1-2): SQTIHQWPATLVQPVGSPLSLECTVEGTSNPNLYWYRQAAGRGLQLLFYSVGIGQISSEVPQNLSASRPQDRQFILSSKKLLLSDSGFYLCAWSSGDYGYTFGSGTRLTVV.

This clone was recorded many times. The genes are TRBV14 and TRBJ1-1, with D uncertain. The CDR3 contains 17 residues. Trimming cost V 1 base and J 1 base, with 16 bases left between them. Germline assignment: CDR1 SGHDN and CDR2 FVKESK. In nucleotides, the CDR3 is TGTGCCAGCAGCCAAGTACGGGGTTGGCGGAGGAACACTGAAGCTTTCTTT. Amino acids: CASSQVRGWRRNTEAFF.

The chain is built from TRBV9 and TRBJ2-1, with 9 bases identical to TRBD2. CDR1 and CDR2 from the germline V gene are SGDLS and YYNGEE. The CDR3 has 16 residues. V lost 0 bases, J lost 6 bases, and 7 bases stayed unmatched. CDR3 protein: CASSVELAGLVNEQFF. CDR3 sequence (DNA): TGTGCCAGCAGCGTAGAGCTAGCGGGACTTGTCAATGAGCAGTTCTTC.

V is TRBV12-2 and J is TRBJ2-7; no check of the table's D call, TRBD2, against the DNA was made. TRBV12-2 is assigned pseudogene status. The CDR3 has 19 amino acids. In DNA form, the CDR3 reads TGTGCAAGTCGCTTAGTTAAGGGTCCGGGGCTAGCGGGAGGGGGGGAGCAGTACTTC. Amino acid sequence: CASRLVKGPGLAGGGEQYF.

The V call is TRBV15, the J call TRBJ2-2; 9 positions match TRBD2. Germline V lookup: CDR1 LNHNV, CDR2 YYDKDF (reference sequence). The CDR3 spans 15 residues. The V and J ends lost 6 bases and 5 bases, in that order; junction bases with no gene match: 7. The CDR3 here is CATRGREGLTGELFF. The CDR3, as DNA: TGTGCCACCAGGGGGCGGGAGGGCCTTACCGGGGAGCTGTTTTTT.

This clone was seen a handful of times. The chain has TRBV5-6 and TRBJ2-1, with no clear D. This CDR3 comprises 13 residues. Germline CDR1 and CDR2: SGHDT and YYEEEE. Deletions cut 4 bases from V and 8 bases from J, with 13 bases between. CDR3 DNA: TGTGCCAGCAGCCCCGGAAGCGCCTATGAGCAGTTCTTC. Protein: CASSPGSAYEQFF.

This clone was observed a handful of times. CDR3 protein: CAWSTGQGSGYTF. The DNA for the CDR3 is TGTGCCTGGAGTACCGGACAGGGGAGCGGCTACACCTTC. The genes are TRBV30 and TRBJ1-2, with 9 bases lining up with TRBD1. CDR3 size: 13 residues. Trimming at V came to 2 bases and at J to 8 bases, leaving 6 bases not matched to a gene. Per germline, CDR1 GTSNPN and CDR2 SVGIG (reference sequence).

The genes are TRBV10-1 and TRBJ2-7; 7 bases line up with TRBD2. CDR1 is WNHNN and CDR2 is SYGVQD in the germline V gene (reference sequence). With V trimmed by 3 bases and J by 5 bases, 10 bases remained unmatched. This CDR3 region has 15 residues. This CDR3 is CASSDSRERTNEQYF. CDR3 nucleotide sequence: TGCGCCAGCAGTGATTCGCGGGAGAGGACGAACGAGCAGTACTTC.

This clone showed up just a few times. The chain uses TRBV10-3 and TRBJ2-7; D possibly corresponds to TRBD2 (6 bases). V was cut by 4 bases and J by 1 base, with 17 bases left in between. The CDR3 is 16 residues long. From germline, CDR1 is ENHRY and CDR2 SYGVKD. CDR3 DNA: TGTGCCATCAGTGCGGGTGGGGACTTACTATCCTACGAGCAGTACTTC. Translated: CAISAGGDLLSYEQYF.

This clone showed up just a few times. This chain links TRBV30 with TRBJ2-4; 7 bases fit TRBD2. With 3 bases clipped from V and 0 bases from J, the junction kept 5 bases outside the gene matches. Germline CDR1 reads GTSNPN; CDR2 reads SVGIG (reference sequence). The CDR3 covers 15 residues. As DNA, the CDR3 is TGTGCCTGGAGAAGGGGAGGGCTAGCCAAAAACATTCAGTACTTC. Its protein product is CAWRRGGLAKNIQYF.

This chain connects TRBV6-5 to TRBJ1-2; a weak D match, TRBD1 (6 bases). The CDR3 extends over 14 amino acids. V was trimmed by 5 bases and J by 4 bases, leaving 14 bases between them. Germline assignment: CDR1 MNHEY and CDR2 SVGAGI. DNA for the CDR3: TGTGCCAGCAGTAACAACAGGGCTCTCTATGGCTACACCTTC. Amino acids: CASSNNRALYGYTF.

This clone was seen more than once but under ten times. The genes are TRBV15 and TRBJ2-7, with a weak D call TRBD2 (6 bases). CDR3 length equals 15 residues. V lost 1 base, J lost 2 bases, and 12 bases lay in between. Germline V gene lookup returns CDR1 LNHNV and CDR2 YYDKDF (reference sequence). CDR3 DNA: TGTGCCACCAGCAGAGCCTCGGGAGCCCCCTACGAGCAGTACTTC. Translation: CATSRASGAPYEQYF.